Listed below are T cell receptor beta chains from one sample, sequenced in a study of control samples from healthy donors and cancer patients. Clones were read by immunoSEQ multiplex PCR, and TCRdb kept only the in-frame ones, dropping some. The profile shows around 140,000 clones, roughly nine tenths of them singletons. The sequencing sample was made of PBMCs. The receptor source for this set is a man over 45 with head and neck cancer. The CDR3 runs from the conserved cysteine through the conserved F or W. The D gene is left open where the match is weak. A row's size may be missing; if present it is once, few, many or a size class.

few	.	TRBV10-3	TRBJ2-7	TGTGCCATCAGTGGTCCCTCGGGGGAGCAGTACTTC	CAISGPSGEQYF
.	.	TRBV28	TRBJ2-7	TGTGCCAGCAGCACTCAAGAGACAGGCCTGGACGAGCAGTACTTC	CASSTQETGLDEQYF
.	.	TRBV19	TRBJ2-3	TGTGCCAGTAGTCCCCAAGCTAGCACAGATACGCAGTATTTT	CASSPQASTDTQYF
.	.	TRBV9	TRBJ2-3	TGTGCCAGCAGCCTGGACAGCACAGATACGCAGTATTTT	CASSLDSTDTQYF
.	TRBD2	TRBV27	TRBJ2-7	TGTGCCAGCAGTTTAGCTAGCGGGAGCGACGAGCAGTACTTC	CASSLASGSDEQYF
.	.	TRBV6-5	TRBJ1-1	TGTGCCAGCAGCCGCTTGTCGGGTAACACTGAAGCTTTCTTT	CASSRLSGNTEAFF
.	.	TRBV6-5	TRBJ2-3	TGTGCCAGCAGCCGTGAACCCACAGATACGCAGTATTTT	CASSREPTDTQYF
once	TRBD1	TRBV19	TRBJ1-2	TGTGCCAGTAGTATTACAGGGGGCTTTACTAACTATGGCTACACCTTC	CASSITGGFTNYGYTF
.	.	TRBV5-5	TRBJ1-1	TGTGCCAGCAGCCCGGTGAGGGGGGACAACACTGAAGCTTTCTTT	CASSPVRGDNTEAFF
.	TRBD1	TRBV18	TRBJ2-5	TGTGCCAGCCTTCGGGACAGGAACCAAGAGACCCAGTACTTC	CASLRDRNQETQYF
.	TRBD2	TRBV27	TRBJ2-1	TGTGCCAGCAGTTTAATAGCGGGGGGGATTGAGCAGTTCTTC	CASSLIAGGIEQFF
.	.	TRBV18	TRBJ2-3	TGTGCCAGCTCACCTGTAGGGGGTACGCAGTATTTT	CASSPVGGTQYF
.	.	TRBV11-2	TRBJ2-6	TGTGCCAGCAGCTCAGCTGGGCTTGGGGCCAACGTCCTGACTTTC	CASSSAGLGANVLTF
.	.	TRBV6-5	TRBJ2-2	TGTGCCAGCAACGTAATAGCCGGGGAGCTGTTTTTT	CASNVIAGELFF
.	TRBD2	TRBV27	TRBJ2-2	TGTGCCAGCAAACTCTTCACAGGGACAGCGGGGGGGAACACCGGGGAGCTGTTTTTT	CASKLFTGTAGGNTGELFF
.	.	TRBV18	TRBJ1-1	TGTGCCAGCTCACCACGGAGTCTAGACACTGAAGCTTTCTTT	CASSPRSLDTEAFF
.	TRBD1	TRBV5-4	TRBJ1-2	TGTGCCAGCAGCTTGACGACAGGGCACTATGGCTACACCTTC	CASSLTTGHYGYTF
.	.	TRBV5-1	TRBJ2-7	TGCGCCAGCAGCTTAGGACAGATCTACGAGCAGTACTTC	CASSLGQIYEQYF
.	.	TRBV18	TRBJ1-2	TGTGCCAGCTCACCTGTAGTCCAGGGCTTTTCTGGCTACACCTTC	CASSPVVQGFSGYTF
.	.	TRBV5-5	TRBJ1-1	TGTGCCAGCAGCCCCCGCCGGACGCCAGAGGCTTTCTTT	CASSPRRTPEAFF
.	.	TRBV19	TRBJ2-1	TGTGCCAGTAGTACAGGGACGGGCCAATCCAATGAGCAGTTCTTC	CASSTGTGQSNEQFF
.	TRBD2	TRBV3-1/TRBV3-2	TRBJ2-7	TGTGCCGTCGCTCCGGCCGGGCGGGAGTTAAGGGAGCAGTACTTC	CAVAPAGRELREQYF
.	.	TRBV18	TRBJ2-3	TGTGCCAGCTCACCAAGGGGGATTGCAGATACGCAGTATTTT	CASSPRGIADTQYF
.	TRBD2	TRBV5-1	TRBJ2-3	TGCGCCAGCAGCCTGGGCCAGGGACTAGCGAAGGCAGATACGCAGTATTTT	CASSLGQGLAKADTQYF
once	TRBD1	TRBV13	TRBJ1-1	TGTGCCAGCAGCTTGCCTCAGGGGGCGGACACTGAAGCTTTCTTT	CASSLPQGADTEAFF
.	.	TRBV27	TRBJ2-7	TGTGCCAGCAGTTTAGTAGGGTCCTACGAGCAGTACTTC	CASSLVGSYEQYF
.	.	TRBV5-5	TRBJ2-1	TGTGCCAGCAGCTCGGGATTAAACACGGAGGCGGATGAGCAGTTCTTC	CASSSGLNTEADEQFF
.	.	TRBV5-1	TRBJ1-2	TGCGCCAGCAGCCGAGACAGGTCTATGAGCTACACCTTC	CASSRDRSMSYTF
.	.	TRBV9	TRBJ1-1	TGTGCCAGCAGCGTAGGAGTGGACACTGAAGCTTTCTTT	CASSVGVDTEAFF
.	.	TRBV11-2	TRBJ2-7	TGTGCCAGCAGCTTAGGCCGCGGACCCTACGAGCAGTACTTC	CASSLGRGPYEQYF
once	.	TRBV5-1	TRBJ2-1	TGCGCCAGCAGCTTGACCGTCTGGAATTCCTACAATGAGCAGTTCTTC	CASSLTVWNSYNEQFF
.	.	TRBV7-9	TRBJ1-1	TGTGCCAGCAGCCCACTAGAGGGAATGAACACTGAAGCTTTCTTT	CASSPLEGMNTEAFF
.	.	TRBV4-1	TRBJ2-2	TGCGCCAGCAGCCAAGATATTCACGAGGACGTCGGGGAGCTGTTTTTT	CASSQDIHEDVGELFF
.	.	TRBV2	TRBJ2-7	TGTGCCAGCAGCAAGTGGTCCTACGAGCAGTACTTC	CASSKWSYEQYF
.	.	TRBV11-2	TRBJ2-5	TGTGCCAGCAGCTTAGGGGTCTCATTGGGGCAAGAGACCCAGTACTTC	CASSLGVSLGQETQYF
.	.	TRBV3-1/TRBV3-2	TRBJ1-1	TGTGCCAGCAGCCAAGAGGGGCAGGGATTGAACACTGAAGCTTTCTTT	CASSQEGQGLNTEAFF
.	.	TRBV21-1	TRBJ1-6	TGTGCCAGCAGCCCAGAAGCAGGGGGATCTAATTCACCCCTCCACTTT	CASSPEAGGSNSPLHF
.	.	TRBV6-4	TRBJ2-6	TGTGCCAGCAAAGGCGACTCTGGGGCCAACGTCCTGACTTTC	CASKGDSGANVLTF
many	.	TRBV4-1	TRBJ1-1	TGCGCCAGCAGCCAAGATTGGAGGGGGGATGAAGCTTTCTTT	CASSQDWRGDEAFF
.	.	TRBV7-3	TRBJ1-2	TGTGCCAGCAGCTCCGGACAGCTCTCTGGCTACACCTTC	CASSSGQLSGYTF